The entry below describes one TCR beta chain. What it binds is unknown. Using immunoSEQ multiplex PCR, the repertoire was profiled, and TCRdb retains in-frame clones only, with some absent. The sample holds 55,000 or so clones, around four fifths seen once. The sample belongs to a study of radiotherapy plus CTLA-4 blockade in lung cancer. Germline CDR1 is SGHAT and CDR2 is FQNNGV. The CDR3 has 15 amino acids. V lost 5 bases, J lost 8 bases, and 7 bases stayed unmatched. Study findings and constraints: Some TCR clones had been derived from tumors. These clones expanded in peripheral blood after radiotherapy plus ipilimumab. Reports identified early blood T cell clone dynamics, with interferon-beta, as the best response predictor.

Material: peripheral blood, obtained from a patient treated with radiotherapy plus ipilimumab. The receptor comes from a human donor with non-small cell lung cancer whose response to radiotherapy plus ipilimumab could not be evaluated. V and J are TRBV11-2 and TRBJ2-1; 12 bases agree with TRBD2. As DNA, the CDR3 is TGTGCCAGCAGCCCTAGACTAGCGGGGGCATATGAGCAGTTCTTC. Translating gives CASSPRLAGAYEQFF.